This passage covers 30 T cell receptor beta chains from one sample sequenced in a study of cytomegalovirus exposure and HLA in healthy donors (dated by TCRdb to about 2017). Library generation was performed with the immunoSEQ multiplex PCR assay. A mixture of 60 forward primers for TCR Vbeta segments and 13 reverse primers for TCR Jbeta segments was used in the multiplex PCR. TCRdb re-hosts the immuneACCESS table, in-frame sequences only. Its copies lack some clones; in the studies checked, an unresolved V gene accounts for under half of them, and the cause for the rest is not known. The sample includes approximately 120,000 clones, with about 76% observed a single time. Jointly, the top ten make up roughly an eighth of the sample. Specimen: PBMCs. The receptor set was obtained from a woman in her thirties or forties in good health and CMV-seropositive.

The sample holds one count of this clone. V usage is TRBV6-1 and J usage is TRBJ1-3, with a tentative D call TRBD1 (5 bases). CDR3 length: 15 amino acids. Germline V gene data show CDR1 as MNHNS and CDR2 as SASEGT. Trimming cost V 6 bases and J 0 bases, with 12 bases left between them. This CDR3 is CASRAQANSGNTIYF. CDR3 DNA: TGTGCCAGCAGGGCACAGGCGAACTCTGGAAACACCATATATTTT.

The chain combines TRBV19 with TRBJ1-3; D gene uncertain. Germline V lookup: CDR1 LNHDA, CDR2 SQIVND (reference sequence). This CDR3 has 14 residues. V was trimmed by 9 bases and J by 2 bases, leaving 14 bases between them. CDR3 sequence reads: CASRRSDTGNTIYF. As DNA, the CDR3 is TGTGCCAGCAGACGGTCAGACACTGGAAACACCATATATTTT.

V usage is TRBV7-9 and J usage is TRBJ1-1; D uncertain. Per the germline V gene, CDR1 is SEHNR and CDR2 is FQNEAQ (reference sequence). The length of the CDR3 is 13 residues. Trimming cost V 1 base and J 8 bases, with 11 bases left between them. In DNA form, the CDR3 reads TGTGCCAGCAGCTTAGTCGCGGGAGGGGAAGCTTTCTTT. It yields the protein CASSLVAGGEAFF. The full variable domain, in which reference TRBV7-9 and TRBJ1-1 provide the parts outside the CDR3, is DTGVSQNPRHKITKRGQNVTFRCDPISEHNRLYWYRQTLGQGPEFLTYFQNEAQLEKSRLLSDRFSAERPKGSFSTLEIQRTEQGDSAMYLCASSLVAGGEAFFGQGTRLTVV.

The genes are TRBV4-1 and TRBJ1-4, with D possibly matching TRBD1 (5 bases). V lost 6 bases and J lost 8, with 22 bases in between. CDR1 and CDR2 (germline): MGHRA, YSYEKL. The CDR3 covers 16 residues. The CDR3 here is CASSRGVSGYSEKLFF. The CDR3 bases are TGCGCCAGCAGTCGTGGGGTGTCAGGGTATTCGGAAAAACTGTTTTTT.

This chain links TRBV7-3 with TRBJ1-1; D ambiguous. Per germline, CDR1 SGHTA and CDR2 FQGTGA. The V gene lost 4 bases and the J gene lost 5 bases, with 14 bases spanning the gap. The CDR3 spans 14 residues. The CDR3 coding sequence is TGTGCCAGCAGCTCCTCGGGAGGCGTGACTGAAGCTTTCTTT. This gives the protein CASSSSGGVTEAFF.

The chain joins TRBV5-1 to TRBJ2-7; D unclear. The CDR3 consists of 16 residues. Trimming shortened V by 4 bases and J by 4 bases, and 21 bases separated the two germline ends. Germline values: CDR1 SGHRS, CDR2 YFSETQ. As DNA, the CDR3 is TGCGCCAGCAGCGTTCAAGGAAGCTCTTTAGCTTACGAGCAGTACTTC. Its translation: CASSVQGSSLAYEQYF.

This clone was detected only once. The V and J genes are TRBV2 and TRBJ1-1; a weak D match, TRBD1 (6 bases). Trimming stripped 6 bases from V and 3 bases from J, with 14 bases between. The CDR3 is made up of 14 amino acids. Per germline, CDR1 SNHLY and CDR2 FYNNEI. DNA for the CDR3: TGTGCCAGCAGCTCTACAGGGCAGCACACTGAAGCTTTCTTT. It translates to CASSSTGQHTEAFF.

The rearrangement uses TRBV18 and TRBJ1-2; D unresolved. Per germline, CDR1 KGHSH and CDR2 LQKENI. The CDR3 covers 14 residues. The V end lost 5 bases, the J end lost 4 bases, and 14 bases lay between the germline ends. The CDR3 is CASSGREFSYGYTF. The CDR3 nucleotides read TGTGCCAGCTCAGGAAGGGAGTTCAGCTATGGCTACACCTTC.

V usage is TRBV4-2 and J usage is TRBJ2-5; 11 bases line up with TRBD2. The CDR3 loop spans 17 amino acids. V trimming: 1 base; J trimming: 1 base; junction bases outside the gene matches: 5. Per the germline V gene, CDR1 is LGHNA and CDR2 is YNFKEQ. CDR3 in amino acids: CASSQGTSGGPQETQYF. In DNA form, the CDR3 reads TGTGCCAGCAGCCAAGGCACTAGCGGGGGCCCCCAAGAGACCCAGTACTTC.

V is TRBV25-1 and J is TRBJ1-2; 8 bases match TRBD1. V trimming: 4 bases; J trimming: 6 bases; junction bases outside the gene matches: 4. Germline CDR1 and CDR2: MGHDK and SYGVNS. The CDR3 consists of 13 residues. In DNA form, the CDR3 reads TGTGCCAGCAGTGCCAGGGGGCATGATGGCTACACCTTC. This gives the protein CASSARGHDGYTF.

CDR3 residues: CASSPVGGTYEQYF. Written as DNA, the CDR3 is TGTGCCAGCAGCCCCGTCGGGGGGACCTACGAGCAGTACTTC. The rearrangement joins TRBV7-9 to TRBJ2-7; 7 bases match TRBD2. V gave up 5 bases and J gave up 2 bases; unmatched junction bases: 6. There are 14 residues in the CDR3. CDR1 SEHNR and CDR2 FQNEAQ come from the germline V gene (reference sequence). Combining the CDR3 with reference TRBV7-9 and TRBJ2-7 gives the whole variable domain DTGVSQNPRHKITKRGQNVTFRCDPISEHNRLYWYRQTLGQGPEFLTYFQNEAQLEKSRLLSDRFSAERPKGSFSTLEIQRTEQGDSAMYLCASSPVGGTYEQYFGPGTRLTVT.

This chain uses TRBV5-1 with TRBJ2-7; 7 nucleotides line up with TRBD1. This CDR3 contains 14 residues. Germline V lookup: CDR1 SGHRS, CDR2 YFSETQ. With 3 bases clipped from V and 0 bases from J, the junction kept 3 bases outside the gene matches. For the CDR3, the DNA is TGCGCCAGCAGCTCGACAGGGCGCTCCTACGAGCAGTACTTC. It is translated as CASSSTGRSYEQYF. Complete variable domain (other parts from reference TRBV5-1 and TRBJ2-7): KAGVTQTPRYLIKTRGQQVTLSCSPISGHRSVSWYQQTPGQGLQFLFEYFSETQRNKGNFPGRFSGRQFSNSRSEMNVSTLELGDSALYLCASSSTGRSYEQYFGPGTRLTVT.

This chain uses TRBV5-4 with TRBJ2-3, with no clear D. Germline V lookup: CDR1 SGHNT, CDR2 YYREEE (reference sequence). The germline V and J ends were trimmed by 7 bases and 0 bases, with 9 bases remaining between them. The CDR3 covers 13 residues. Written as DNA, the CDR3 is TGTGCCAGCGGCCCCCCTAGCACAGATACGCAGTATTTT. Amino acids: CASGPPSTDTQYF.

This chain joins TRBV19 and TRBJ2-4; perhaps TRBD1 as D (6 bases). CDR3 length equals 14 residues. Deletions cut 2 bases from V and 3 bases from J, with 8 bases between. CDR1 LNHDA and CDR2 SQIVND come from the germline V gene (reference sequence). CDR3 residues: CASSITGNKNIQYF. The CDR3 nucleotides are TGTGCCAGTAGTATAACAGGGAACAAAAACATTCAGTACTTC.

CDR3 nucleotides: TGCGCCAGCAGCTTGGTGGCCACCGTCCCCTCTTCACCCCTCCACTTT. It translates to CASSLVATVPSSPLHF. The genes are TRBV5-1 and TRBJ1-6; no clear D gene. Trimming took 0 bases from V and 9 from J, leaving 16 bases between them. The germline V gene has CDR1 SGHRS and CDR2 YFSETQ. This CDR3 is built from 16 residues.

This clone appeared a few times. This chain connects TRBV4-2 to TRBJ2-1; TRBD1 aligns across 11 bases. This CDR3 region has 17 residues. Germline CDR1 reads LGHNA; CDR2 reads YNFKEQ. V lost 2 bases to trimming and J lost 4 bases; unmatched junction nucleotides: 7. CDR3 sequence reads: CASSQPGQGAGYNEQFF. The CDR3 nucleotides are TGTGCCAGCAGCCAACCTGGACAGGGGGCAGGATACAATGAGCAGTTCTTC.

The rearrangement uses TRBV2 and TRBJ1-6; no clear D gene. V was cut by 5 bases and J by 7 bases, with 9 bases left in between. This CDR3 is 13 amino acids long. Germline assignment: CDR1 SNHLY and CDR2 FYNNEI. DNA for the CDR3: TGTGCCAGCAGTCCCATCAGGAATTCACCCCTCCACTTT. It is translated as CASSPIRNSPLHF.

This chain joins TRBV10-1 and TRBJ2-3; unclear D gene. V lost 3 bases and J lost 2, with 6 bases in between. CDR3 length: 13 amino acids. Germline V gene sequence: CDR1 WNHNN, CDR2 SYGVQD (reference sequence). CDR3 nucleotides: TGCGCCAGCAGTGACTATCCCACAGATACGCAGTATTTT. Amino acids: CASSDYPTDTQYF.

V gene TRBV6-1 combines with J gene TRBJ1-2; D unresolved. Trimming took 2 bases from V and 2 from J, leaving 6 bases between them. Germline V gene lookup returns CDR1 MNHNS and CDR2 SASEGT. The CDR3 extends over 13 amino acids. As DNA, the CDR3 is TGTGCCAGCAGTGAATTGGAGAACTATGGCTACACCTTC. It encodes CASSELENYGYTF.

The V gene is TRBV7-6, the J gene TRBJ2-7, with D possibly being TRBD1 (5 bases). This CDR3 has 13 amino acids. Trimming took off 3 bases at V and 2 bases at J, with 8 bases between the two ends. Germline V gene data show CDR1 as SGHVS and CDR2 as FNYEAQ. Here the CDR3 DNA reads TGTGCCAGCAGCTTGGACACGGCCTACGAGCAGTACTTC. The encoded protein is CASSLDTAYEQYF.

A single count supports this clone. The chain uses TRBV6-1 and TRBJ2-5; 9 nucleotides align to TRBD1. The J call may be wrong; the DNA end is better matched by TRBJ2-7. The CDR3 extends over 15 amino acids. Looked up from germline, CDR1 is MNHNS and CDR2 is SASEGT. CDR3 sequence reads: CASSEWGQGSHEQYF. The CDR3 DNA reads as TGTGCCAGCAGTGAATGGGGACAGGGTTCCCACGAGCAGTACTTC.

CDR3 DNA sequence: TGTGCCAGCAGTGCCGAGACAGGGGGGCCTTATCAGCCCCAGCATTTT. Translating it yields CASSAETGGPYQPQHF. The chain couples TRBV6-1 to TRBJ1-5; 9 nucleotides line up with TRBD1. The germline V gene encodes CDR1 MNHNS and CDR2 SASEGT. V dropped 4 bases and J dropped 5; count of bases not matched to a gene: 9. This CDR3 contains 16 residues.

This chain connects TRBV6-1 to TRBJ2-7; TRBD1 matches at 9 bases. The CDR3 contains 14 residues. Trimming removed 5 bases from V and 4 bases from J; junction bases left unmatched: 6. In germline, CDR1 is MNHNS, CDR2 SASEGT. The CDR3 DNA reads TGTGCCAGCAGTTGGGTGGACAGGGGATACGAGCAGTACTTC. Translating it yields CASSWVDRGYEQYF.

The chain links TRBV10-3 to TRBJ1-1; 12 nucleotides line up with TRBD1. Looked up from germline, CDR1 is ENHRY and CDR2 is SYGVKD. Trimming cost V 6 bases and J 2 bases; bases outside gene matches: 10. There are 17 residues in the CDR3. This chain's CDR3 is CAISRLRDRGLNTEAFF. For the CDR3, the DNA is TGTGCCATCAGCCGGCTCCGGGACAGGGGGCTTAACACTGAAGCTTTCTTT.

V usage is TRBV5-1 and J usage is TRBJ2-3, with a weak D call TRBD2 (6 bases). V lost 7 bases, J lost 2 bases, and 14 bases lay in between. CDR1 SGHRS and CDR2 YFSETQ come from the germline V gene. This CDR3 spans 14 amino acids. CDR3 in DNA: TGCGCCAGCCGTCTGGGCGGGGACACAGATACGCAGTATTTT. It translates to CASRLGGDTDTQYF. Together with reference TRBV5-1 and TRBJ2-3, the CDR3 gives the full variable domain: KAGVTQTPRYLIKTRGQQVTLSCSPISGHRSVSWYQQTPGQGLQFLFEYFSETQRNKGNFPGRFSGRQFSNSRSEMNVSTLELGDSALYLCASRLGGDTDTQYFGPGTRLTVL.

V is TRBV29-1 and J is TRBJ2-1; TRBD2 is a possible D gene (7 bases). Between the trimmed V and J ends, which lost 7 bases and 5 bases, there was a span of 24 bases. The CDR3 runs 16 residues. Germline values: CDR1 SQVTM, CDR2 ANQGSEA. This CDR3 reads CSANWGRRSGDNEQFF. CDR3 in DNA: TGCAGCGCCAATTGGGGGCGAAGGAGCGGGGACAATGAGCAGTTCTTC.

The V call is TRBV2, the J call TRBJ2-7, with a possible D match to TRBD2 (5 bases). V was shortened by 6 bases and J by 0 bases, with 21 bases between the two germline ends. Looked up from germline, CDR1 is SNHLY and CDR2 is FYNNEI. CDR3 length equals 17 residues. The CDR3 here is CASRPPTRLGPSYEQYF. In nucleotides, the CDR3 is TGTGCCAGCAGGCCCCCCACTAGGCTCGGTCCCTCCTACGAGCAGTACTTC.

The gene calls are TRBV5-5 and TRBJ1-5; no firm D call. Trimming removed 1 base from V and 5 bases from J, with 4 bases in between. Germline V gene data show CDR1 as SGHKS and CDR2 as YYEKEE (reference sequence). The CDR3 runs to 12 residues. The CDR3 coding sequence is TGTGCCAGCAGCTTGCCCGATCAGCCCCAGCATTTT. Protein sequence: CASSLPDQPQHF.

V and J are TRBV11-2 and TRBJ1-5; D not resolved. Germline CDR1 SGHAT, CDR2 FQNNGV. This CDR3 contains 17 residues. With 5 bases removed from V and 0 bases from J, the gap between germline ends came to 17 bases. The CDR3, as DNA: TGTGCCAGCAGCAAAGGGAGGAACCTATATAGCAATCAGCCCCAGCATTTT. Amino acid sequence: CASSKGRNLYSNQPQHF.

This clone was seen a few times. The rearrangement links TRBV19 to TRBJ2-1, with 8 positions matching TRBD2. The CDR3 has 14 amino acids. Germline CDR1 reads LNHDA; CDR2 reads SQIVND (reference sequence). Losses at the gene ends were 1 base for V and 6 bases for J; bases not matched to a gene: 2. The CDR3, as DNA: TGTGCCAGTAGTATAGCGGGGGGGTTCAATGAGCAGTTCTTC. This codes for CASSIAGGFNEQFF.